One sample yielded the 10 T cell receptor beta chains listed below, sequenced in a study of identifying expanded T cells in peripheral blood. Generated by immunoSEQ multiplex PCR, the TCRdb table keeps only in-frame clones and is missing some. Here the sample spans some 99,000 clones, around 90% being singletons. The sequencing sample was made of blood. All receptors come from a person between 18 and 75 years old in good health.

This clone appeared once. This chain links TRBV29-1 with TRBJ1-2, with D tentatively TRBD1 (5 bases). The CDR3 extends over 12 amino acids. The V end lost 3 bases, the J end lost 2 bases, and 7 bases lay between the germline ends. Germline V lookup: CDR1 SQVTM, CDR2 ANQGSEA. The CDR3 DNA is TGCAGCGTTGACAGGGAAAACTATGGCTACACCTTC. This codes for CSVDRENYGYTF.

This sequence joins TRBV7-3 and TRBJ2-2, with no clear D. With 2 bases removed from V and 10 bases from J, the gap between germline ends came to 17 bases. The CDR3 has 15 amino acids. Germline V gene lookup returns CDR1 SGHTA and CDR2 FQGTGA. The CDR3 coding sequence is TGTGCCAGCAGCTTATCGTCGGGTTCGCCGGCGGAGCTGTTTTTT. Protein: CASSLSSGSPAELFF.

The chain carries TRBV7-2 and TRBJ2-7; D remains ambiguous. Germline loops: CDR1 SGHTA, CDR2 FQGNSA. The CDR3 sequence is 15 residues long. V lost 1 base, J lost 2 bases, and 12 bases lay in between. The DNA of the CDR3 is TGTGCCAGCAGCTTAGGCTTCAGAGATACCTACGAGCAGTACTTC. This encodes CASSLGFRDTYEQYF.

CDR3: CASSYSFGGGYEQYF. The CDR3 nucleotides are TGTGCCAGCAGTTACTCGTTCGGGGGAGGCTACGAGCAGTACTTC. V usage is TRBV6-5 and J usage is TRBJ2-7, with a possible D match to TRBD2 (6 bases). This CDR3 has 15 residues. CDR1 MNHEY and CDR2 SVGAGI come from the germline V gene. Between the trimmed V and J ends, which lost 0 bases and 3 bases, there was a span of 12 bases.

The J gene is TRBJ1-1, the V gene TRBV6-1; no definite D call. Germline assignment: CDR1 MNHNS and CDR2 SASEGT. CDR3 length: 15 residues. V was clipped by 6 bases and J by 2 bases, with 16 bases between them. As DNA, the CDR3 is TGTGCCAGCAGCCCTTGGGAGGGAGCAAACACTGAAGCTTTCTTT. It yields the protein CASSPWEGANTEAFF.

This clone was detected many times. The CDR3 is CASGGAGSPLHF. CDR3 nucleotide sequence: TGTGCCAGTGGGGGGGCAGGTTCACCCCTCCACTTT. This chain joins TRBV6-1 and TRBJ1-6, with D perhaps TRBD1 (6 bases). Germline V CDR1 and CDR2: MNHNS, SASEGT. CDR3 size: 12 residues. V was shortened by 9 bases and J by 9 bases, with 12 bases between the two germline ends.

This chain uses TRBV6-1 with TRBJ1-2; D call uncertain. The CDR3 runs to 12 residues. Germline V gene sequence: CDR1 MNHNS, CDR2 SASEGT. V was clipped by 8 bases and J by 3 bases, with 10 bases between them. The CDR3 spells CASLPLYYGYTF. The DNA of the CDR3 is TGTGCCAGCCTACCCTTGTACTATGGCTACACCTTC.

V is TRBV27 and J is TRBJ1-3; D is uncertain. V dropped 5 bases and J dropped 0 bases, with 5 bases sitting between them. This CDR3 has 13 amino acids. In germline, CDR1 is MNHEY, CDR2 SMNVEV (reference sequence). The CDR3 sequence: CASSAFSGNTIYF. DNA of the CDR3: TGTGCCAGCAGTGCCTTCTCTGGAAACACCATATATTTT.

The J gene is TRBJ1-1, the V gene TRBV6-4; D not resolved. Trimming removed 2 bases from V and 0 bases from J, with 10 bases in between. The CDR3 extends over 15 amino acids. Germline V lookup: CDR1 MRHNA, CDR2 SNTAGT. This CDR3 is CASSDLPGLNTEAFF. In DNA, the CDR3 is TGTGCCAGCAGTGACCTGCCAGGCTTGAACACTGAAGCTTTCTTT.

The chain combines TRBV2 with TRBJ2-5, with 7 bases aligning to TRBD1. The V gene end was trimmed by 6 bases and the J gene end by 5 bases; junction bases not matched to a gene: 6. The CDR3 is made up of 13 amino acids. Germline CDR1 SNHLY, CDR2 FYNNEI. The CDR3 coding sequence is TGTGCCAGCAGCGGTAACAGGGGCGAGACCCAGTACTTC. It codes for CASSGNRGETQYF. Complete variable domain (other parts from reference TRBV2 and TRBJ2-5): EPEVTQTPSHQVTQMGQEVILRCVPISNHLYFYWYRQILGQKVEFLVSFYNNEISEKSEIFDDQFSVERPDGSNFTLKIRSTKLEDSAMYFCASSGNRGETQYFGPGTRLLVL.